This T cell receptor beta chain was identified during a study of T cell responses to AZD1222 COVID-19 vaccine. Study conclusions and caveats: Nearly half of spike-specific TCRs reportedly target variant regions that are unmutated in the B.1.351 and B.1.1.7 variants.

TCRdb keeps only in-frame clones here, not all; method: immunoSEQ multiplex PCR. This table holds more than 150,000 clones, 90% to 95% found once. As to this clone: Its antigen remains unknown.

This CDR3 region has 15 residues. Germline CDR1 MNHEY, CDR2 SVGAGI. J lost 4 bases, V lost 2 bases, and 5 bases had no gene match. This clonotype was sampled from an adult in good health. This chain uses TRBV6-5 with TRBJ1-2; 9 nucleotides align to TRBD1. The source material was peripheral blood, sampled on day 0 of AZD1222 vaccination. The CDR3 sequence: CASSYDWTGAYGYTF. The CDR3 nucleotides are TGTGCCAGCAGTTACGATTGGACAGGGGCCTATGGCTACACCTTC.